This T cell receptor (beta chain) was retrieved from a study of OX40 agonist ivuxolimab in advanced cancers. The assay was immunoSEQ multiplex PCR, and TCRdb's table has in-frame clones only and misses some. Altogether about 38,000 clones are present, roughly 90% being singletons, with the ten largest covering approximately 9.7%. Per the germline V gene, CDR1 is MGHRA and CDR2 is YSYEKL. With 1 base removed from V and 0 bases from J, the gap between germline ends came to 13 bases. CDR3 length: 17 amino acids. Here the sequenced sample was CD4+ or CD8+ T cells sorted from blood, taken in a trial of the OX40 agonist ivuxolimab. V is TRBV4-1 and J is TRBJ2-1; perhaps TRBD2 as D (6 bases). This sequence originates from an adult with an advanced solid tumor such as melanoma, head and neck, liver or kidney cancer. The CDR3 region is CASSQGGDSSSYNEQFF. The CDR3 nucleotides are TGCGCCAGCAGCCAAGGCGGGGACTCGAGCTCCTACAATGAGCAGTTCTTC.